These T cell receptor beta chains were read from a single sample in a study of T cells in localized non-small cell lung cancer. Clones were sequenced by immunoSEQ multiplex PCR, and TCRdb holds only the in-frame ones, with some missing. The sample yields about 21,000 clones, approximately 88% seen once. The sample consisted of peripheral blood mononuclear cells, taken before any cancer treatment. Receptors originate from a male donor older than 55 with stage II lung adenocarcinoma. CDR3s include the opening cysteine and the closing phenylalanine or tryptophan. The D gene is left open where the match is weak. Not every row has a clone size; where given, it reads once, few, many or a size class.

clone_size,j_call,v_call,d_call,cdr3_nt,cdr3_aa
-,TRBJ1-4,TRBV5-8,-,TGTGCCAGCAGCTTGGGACGGGCCAACCGGGGTGAAAAACTGTTTTTT,CASSLGRANRGEKLFF
-,TRBJ2-7,TRBV6-1,-,TGTGCCAGCTCTCTTCACCCGGACATCGAGCAGTACTTC,CASSLHPDIEQYF
-,TRBJ2-2,TRBV7-9,TRBD1,TGTGCCAGCAGCGTGATGGGACAGGTCACCGGGGAGCTGTTTTTT,CASSVMGQVTGELFF
-,TRBJ1-1,TRBV10-3,-,TGTGCCTCCGACTCCGGGGATGAAGCTTTCTTT,CASDSGDEAFF
once,TRBJ1-6,TRBV6-6,TRBD1,TGTGCCAGCAGGCGGACAGGGTCTGATTCACCCCTCCACTTT,CASRRTGSDSPLHF
-,TRBJ1-1,TRBV5-6,TRBD1,TGTGCCAGCAGCGAGACAGGGGCCACGGAACTTGGAGCTTTCTTT,CASSETGATELGAFF
-,TRBJ2-2,TRBV5-4,TRBD2,TGTGCCAGCAGCCCGGGGACTAGCGGGGACACCGGGGAGCTGTTTTTT,CASSPGTSGDTGELFF
once,TRBJ1-5,TRBV6-1,-,TGTGCCAGCACCCCAGGGACGAGCAATCAGCCCCAGCATTTT,CASTPGTSNQPQHF
-,TRBJ2-7,TRBV19,-,TGTGCCAGTAGTATAGCCCGGGACACCGGGGGGCAGTACTTC,CASSIARDTGGQYF
few,TRBJ1-1,TRBV19,-,TGTGCCAGTAGTATAAGGGGCGGGGACACTGAAGCTTTCTTT,CASSIRGGDTEAFF
medium-sized,TRBJ1-1,TRBV7-2,-,TGTGCCAGCAGTCCTACTATGCGGGCTGAAGCTTTCTTT,CASSPTMRAEAFF
-,TRBJ1-2,TRBV6-1,-,TGTGCCAGTCAATTCGGGGAGGGTGGGGGCTACACCTTC,CASQFGEGGGYTF
-,TRBJ2-3,TRBV6-1,-,TGTGCCAGCAGTGACCTGGTGCAGGGATTAACAGATACGCAGTATTTT,CASSDLVQGLTDTQYF
-,TRBJ2-7,TRBV28,-,TGTGCCAGCAGTCCATTGGAAGTGAGTGTAACCTACGAGCAGTACTTC,CASSPLEVSVTYEQYF
-,TRBJ2-2,TRBV5-1,-,TGCGCCAGCAGCTTGTTATTCACCGGGGAGCTGTTTTTT,CASSLLFTGELFF
-,TRBJ1-2,TRBV28,TRBD1,TGTGCCAGCAGCTTCCAGGGGGCGCGCGGCTACACCTTC,CASSFQGARGYTF
-,TRBJ2-5,TRBV4-1,TRBD2,TGCGCCAGCACGGATGCTGCGGGGGGTCCAGAGACCCAGTACTTC,CASTDAAGGPETQYF
-,TRBJ2-7,TRBV5-1,-,TGCGCCAGCAGCTTCGGTGGGACTCGGACCTACGAGCAGTACTTC,CASSFGGTRTYEQYF
-,TRBJ1-1,TRBV19,-,TGTGCCAGTAGTACAGGGATGAGCTACACTGAAGCTTTCTTT,CASSTGMSYTEAFF
-,TRBJ2-7,TRBV28,TRBD1,TGTGCCAGCAGTTTTAGACAGGGGAAGTACGAGCAGTACTTC,CASSFRQGKYEQYF
-,TRBJ2-7,TRBV18,TRBD2,TGTGCCAGCTCATACGGCGGGAGGGCTGACGAGCAGTACTTC,CASSYGGRADEQYF
once,TRBJ2-1,TRBV13,TRBD2,TGTGCCAGCAGTTCCACCGGGACTAGAAACGGTGAGCAGTTCTTC,CASSSTGTRNGEQFF
-,TRBJ1-6,TRBV28,-,TGTGCCAGCAGTTTAAAAGGGCAGGGAGAATCACCCCTCCACTTT,CASSLKGQGESPLHF
-,TRBJ2-7,TRBV10-1,-,TGCGCCAGCAGTGAGTCGGGTGGACAGTTCGAGCAGTACTTC,CASSESGGQFEQYF
medium-sized,TRBJ2-2,TRBV4-2,-,TGTGCCAGCAGCCAAGAGCTTGGGGGTCGGGGCGTGGGAAATAGCGGGGAGCTGTTTTTT,CASSQELGGRGVGNSGELFF
-,TRBJ2-1,TRBV4-1,-,TGCGCCAGCAGCCTTACCGGGGCCAATGAGCAGTTCTTC,CASSLTGANEQFF
-,TRBJ2-1,TRBV7-9,TRBD2,TGTGCCAGCAGCCTGTCTAGCGGGAGTAATGAGCAGTTCTTC,CASSLSSGSNEQFF
-,TRBJ2-1,TRBV18,TRBD1,TGTGCCAGCTCACCACCGGGGGACAGGATCAATGAGCAGTTCTTC,CASSPPGDRINEQFF
-,TRBJ1-1,TRBV28,-,TGTGCCAGCAGTTTAGTAGCTCCCGCTGAAGCTTTCTTT,CASSLVAPAEAFF
-,TRBJ2-1,TRBV5-1,-,TGCGCCAGCAGCTGGACCCGGAACGGGAACGCCCAGTTCTTC,CASSWTRNGNAQFF
-,TRBJ1-5,TRBV29-1,TRBD1,TGCAGCGTTGGGGACAGGGGGAATCAGCCCCAGCATTTT,CSVGDRGNQPQHF
-,TRBJ2-5,TRBV11-3,TRBD2,TGTGCCAGCAGCCGGGGACTAGCGGGAGGAGAGGAGACCCAGTACTTC,CASSRGLAGGEETQYF
-,TRBJ2-7,TRBV11-2,-,TGTGCCAGCACCCGGGGGGCTGACTCCTACGAGCAGTACTTC,CASTRGADSYEQYF
-,TRBJ2-7,TRBV5-1,-,TGCGCCAGCAGCCGGGACGGCCCCTCCTACGAGCAGTACTTC,CASSRDGPSYEQYF
-,TRBJ2-1,TRBV7-9,-,TGTGCCACCCAGCCCAACAATGAGCAGTTCTTC,CATQPNNEQFF
-,TRBJ2-3,TRBV2,-,TGTGCCAGCAGGGATAGAGGGGATACGCAGTATTTT,CASRDRGDTQYF